A single sample gave rise to the 8 T cell receptor beta chains below, sequenced in a study of vaccination effects on CD4 cells after COVID-19. For these receptors, no antigen is known. Assay: immunoSEQ multiplex PCR; the TCRdb copy retains only in-frame clones and omits some. Of 66,000 or so clones listed, roughly 80% were seen once; the top ten hold more than 2%. It was after 10 days of culture that CD4+ T cells were isolated. Each person got two doses of an mRNA SARS-CoV-2 vaccine, BNT162b2 or mRNA-1273. This specimen was CD4+ T cells from PBMCs cultured without peptide, taken after COVID-19 vaccination. The origin of the receptors is a human donor who received a COVID-19 vaccine.

V is TRBV6-5 and J is TRBJ1-2, with a possible D match to TRBD1 (5 bases). V lost 7 bases and J lost 5, with 20 bases in between. Germline-derived CDR1 and CDR2 are MNHEY and SVGAGI. This CDR3 has 15 amino acids. In nucleotides, the CDR3 is TGTGCCAGCAAGGCACACACCGGGACCGAATATGGCTACACCTTC. It yields the protein CASKAHTGTEYGYTF.

This clone was recorded a few times. The V call is TRBV30, the J call TRBJ1-2; 11 bases line up with TRBD1. Trimming at V came to 3 bases and at J to 6 bases, leaving 9 bases not matched to a gene. The CDR3 length is 15 residues. The germline gives CDR1 GTSNPN, CDR2 SVGIG (reference sequence). CDR3 in amino acids: CAWSTDGTGGNGYTF. The CDR3, as DNA: TGTGCCTGGAGCACAGACGGGACAGGGGGAAATGGCTACACCTTC.

This chain uses TRBV24-1 with TRBJ2-1; D unclear. V was trimmed by 3 bases and J by 6 bases, leaving 17 bases between them. Germline V gene data show CDR1 as KGHDR and CDR2 as SFDVKD. The CDR3 length is 16 residues. The CDR3 DNA sequence: TGTGCCACCAGTGATCGACAATCAACGGGCTCCAATGAGCAGTTCTTC. Translated, it gives CATSDRQSTGSNEQFF.

This sequence joins TRBV5-1 and TRBJ2-2; 8 nucleotides match TRBD1. The CDR3 contains 15 residues. Trimming at V came to 5 bases and at J to 4 bases, leaving 7 bases not matched to a gene. Germline V CDR1 and CDR2: SGHRS, YFSETQ. For the CDR3, the DNA is TGCGCCAGCAGACGAGACAGGGGTGGCACCGGGGAGCTGTTTTTT. Protein: CASRRDRGGTGELFF.

This clone has just a few counts. The chain links TRBV10-3 to TRBJ1-6; 7 nucleotides match TRBD1. V lost 0 bases and J lost 4; bases outside the gene matches: 0. CDR1 is ENHRY and CDR2 is SYGVKD in the germline V gene. The CDR3 contains 15 residues. CDR3 amino acids: CAISESDRYNSPLHF. The DNA of the CDR3 is TGTGCCATCAGTGAGTCGGACAGGTATAATTCACCCCTCCACTTT.

CDR3 nucleotides: TGTGCCAGTAGTTGGGGCCGCCAAGAGACCCAGTACTTC. Its translation is CASSWGRQETQYF. The chain carries TRBV19 and TRBJ2-5; D may be TRBD1 (5 bases). Germline V gene lookup returns CDR1 LNHDA and CDR2 SQIVND (reference sequence). This CDR3 spans 13 amino acids. Between the trimmed V and J ends, which lost 5 bases and 1 base, there was a span of 8 bases.

The gene calls are TRBV6-5 and TRBJ1-5; no firm D call. Trimming pared 7 bases from V and 2 bases from J, leaving 9 bases between. The CDR3 runs 13 residues. Germline-derived CDR1 and CDR2 are MNHEY and SVGAGI. CDR3 coding DNA: TGTGCCAGCACCCCGTCCGGCAATCAGCCCCAGCATTTT. This codes for CASTPSGNQPQHF.

This sequence joins TRBV28 and TRBJ1-5; tentatively, D is TRBD1 (6 bases). The V gene lost 6 bases and the J gene lost 4 bases, with 16 bases spanning the gap. The length of the CDR3 is 15 residues. Germline values: CDR1 MDHEN, CDR2 SYDVKM. CDR3 DNA sequence: TGTGCCAGCAGCTTCCCAGGGGAAAGGAATCAGCCCCAGCATTTT. Translation gives CASSFPGERNQPQHF.